One sample yielded the 20 T cell receptor beta chains listed below, sequenced in a study of prognosis after radiotherapy for stage I lung cancer. Amplification of the TCR beta CDR3 (from genomic DNA) was done by two-round multiplex PCR. First-round PCR, the initial amplification, used primers specific to each TRBV and TRBJ gene. TCRdb re-called the multiplex PCR reads through MiXCR, storing one row per CDR3 protein. The sample has some 28,000 distinct CDR3 sequences, 31% seen once. The sequences come from PBMCs, collected before or after stereotactic body radiation therapy (not recorded which). The receptor set was obtained from a donor of 50 years or more with non-small cell lung cancer.

This chain joins TRBV27 and TRBJ2-1, with 7 bases aligning to TRBD2. The germline CDR1 and CDR2 sequences are MNHEY and SMNVEV (reference sequence). After removal of 7 bases from V and 3 bases from J, the junction contained 9 bases not matched to a gene. The CDR3 totals 15 residues. CDR3 coding DNA: TGTGCCAGCATACCCACTAGCGCGAGCTACAATGAGCAGTTCTTC. It is translated as CASIPTSASYNEQFF.

This clonotype occurred many times. The rearrangement links TRBV5-5 to TRBJ2-2, with D perhaps assigned TRBD1 or TRBD2 (5 bases each). Germline V gene sequence: CDR1 SGHKS, CDR2 YYEKEE (reference sequence). Trimming took off 0 bases at V and 0 bases at J, with 15 bases between the two ends. This CDR3 has 18 amino acids. The CDR3 spells CASSLGAPGPSNTGELFF. CDR3 bases: TGTGCCAGCAGCTTGGGGGCTCCGGGACCCTCGAACACCGGGGAGCTGTTTTTT.

In its sample, this clonotype was seen many times. The chain uses TRBV19 and TRBJ1-2, with TRBD1 matching over 10 bases. The CDR3 spans 16 residues. Germline-derived CDR1 and CDR2 are LNHDA and SQIVND (reference sequence). Losses at the gene ends were 3 bases for V and 5 bases for J; bases not matched to a gene: 9. The DNA for the CDR3 is TGTGCCAGTAGTATCGGACAGGGGGTAGCTTGGTATGGCTACACCTTC. Protein product: CASSIGQGVAWYGYTF.

This clonotype has ten or more counts. This chain links TRBV15 with TRBJ1-4, with D tentatively TRBD1 (5 bases). V was trimmed by 1 base and J by 3 bases, leaving 9 bases between them. Germline assignment: CDR1 LNHNV and CDR2 YYDKDF (reference sequence). The CDR3 spans 15 residues. This CDR3 reads CATSRAGDANEKLFF. CDR3 nucleotide sequence: TGTGCCACCAGCAGAGCGGGGGATGCTAATGAAAAACTGTTTTTT.

Concerning this clonotype itself: At one boundary the junction diverges from the germline segment, which might be a read error. This rearrangement joins TRBV28 to TRBJ2-6; 7 bases align to TRBD1. The germline CDR1 and CDR2 sequences are MDHEN and SYDVKM. The CDR3 sequence is 15 residues long. CDR3 in amino acids: CASKDRALWANILTF. DNA of the CDR3: TGTGCCAGCAAAGACAGGGCCCTCTGGGCCAACATCCTGACTTTC.

This chain joins TRBV7-9 and TRBJ2-1, with D possibly being TRBD2 (6 bases). V lost 0 bases, J lost 5 bases, and 8 bases lay in between. The CDR3 sequence is 14 residues long. CDR1 is SEHNR, CDR2 FQNEAQ, per germline (reference sequence). The CDR3 sequence: CASSLAGGDNEQFF. The CDR3 DNA sequence: TGTGCCAGCAGCTTAGCGGGAGGAGACAATGAGCAGTTCTTC.

This clonotype was seen many times. The V call is TRBV14, the J call TRBJ2-1; weak D call: TRBD2 (7 bases). Looked up from germline, CDR1 is SGHDN and CDR2 is FVKESK. V was shortened by 8 bases and J by 5 bases, with 16 bases between the two germline ends. CDR3 length: 14 residues. CDR3 nucleotide sequence: TGTGCCAGCCAAGGGGGGGCTATCCACAATGAGCAGTTCTTC. Amino acid sequence: CASQGGAIHNEQFF.

On this clonotype itself: A much more abundant neighbour one base away suggests this may be a read error. This chain joins TRBV18 and TRBJ2-2; D remains ambiguous. V was shortened by 4 bases and J by 2 bases, with 8 bases between the two germline ends. Germline CDR1 reads KGHSH; CDR2 reads LQKENI. The CDR3 sequence is 14 residues long. The CDR3 region has the DNA TGTGCCAGCTCACAACCGTCCAACACCGGGGAGCTGTTTTTT. It codes for CASSQPSNTGELFF.

As for this clonotype: With a far larger clone one base away, a read error is the likely cause. V gene TRBV27 combines with J gene TRBJ2-1, with D tentatively TRBD1 (6 bases). V shed 4 bases and J shed 10 bases, with 17 bases lying between them. Per germline, CDR1 MNHEY and CDR2 SMNVEV (reference sequence). CDR3 length: 14 amino acids. The CDR3 protein is CASSSQGTSGEQFF. CDR3 DNA: TGTGCCAGCAGTTCACAGGGAACCTCCGGGGAGCAGTTCTTC.

Note on this clonotype: This may come from a read error, since a much larger clone is one base off. The genes are TRBV7-2 and TRBJ1-1; no firm D call. From germline, CDR1 is SGHTA and CDR2 FQGNSA. Trimming pared 2 bases from V and 11 bases from J, leaving 12 bases between. This CDR3 is built from 12 residues. The CDR3 sequence is CASSLWKVSAFF. The CDR3 DNA follows: TGTGCCAGCAGCTTATGGAAGGTTAGTGCTTTCTTT.

This clonotype has a count of ten or more. The V gene is TRBV5-6, the J gene TRBJ1-6; the D is unclear. The CDR3 sequence is 13 residues long. V lost 0 bases and J lost 8, with 6 bases in between. Germline CDR1 and CDR2: SGHDT and YYEEEE. CDR3 bases: TGTGCCAGCAGCTTGGCCGGGGATTCACCCCTCCACTTT. This gives the protein CASSLAGDSPLHF.

This clonotype was seen repeatedly, ten times or more. The chain combines TRBV6-4 with TRBJ1-5; 7 nucleotides line up with TRBD1. Germline CDR1 MRHNA, CDR2 SNTAGT. J lost 3 bases, V lost 0 bases, and 11 bases had no gene match. This CDR3 is 18 amino acids long. The CDR3 spells CASSDSGTEGNPNQPQHF. The CDR3 DNA sequence: TGTGCCAGCAGTGACTCAGGGACAGAGGGGAATCCCAATCAGCCCCAGCATTTT.

This clonotype occurred many times. The rearrangement links TRBV2 to TRBJ1-1; D might be TRBD1 (5 bases). There are 14 residues in the CDR3. Germline loops: CDR1 SNHLY, CDR2 FYNNEI. V was clipped by 2 bases and J by 3 bases, with 10 bases between them. The CDR3 sequence: CASSEQGGDTEAFF. DNA for the CDR3: TGTGCCAGCAGTGAACAGGGAGGGGACACTGAAGCTTTCTTT.

As concerns this clonotype: Germline and junction disagree at one end, which may indicate a read error. The gene calls are TRBV6-1 and TRBJ2-2; the match to TRBD1 covers 11 bases. The CDR3 has 18 amino acids. CDR1 is MNHNS and CDR2 is SASEGT in the germline V gene. CDR3 nucleotide sequence: TGTGTCAGCTCTGAGTGGACAGGGGGCCCTGCTAACACCGGGGAGCTGTTTTTT. Translating it yields CVSSEWTGGPANTGELFF.

This clonotype came up many times. This sequence joins TRBV20-1 and TRBJ1-5; D perhaps matches TRBD1 (5 bases). The germline V gene has CDR1 DFQATT and CDR2 SNEGSKA (reference sequence). Trimming cost V 5 bases and J 0 bases, with 14 bases left between them. This CDR3 spans 15 amino acids. The CDR3 sequence is CSAARAGSSNQPQHF. The CDR3 DNA is TGCAGTGCTGCGAGGGCAGGGAGTAGCAATCAGCCCCAGCATTTT.

This clonotype was picked up many times. V is TRBV20-1 and J is TRBJ2-1, with D perhaps matching TRBD1 (6 bases). This CDR3 region has 13 residues. Per germline, CDR1 DFQATT and CDR2 SNEGSKA (reference sequence). V was cut by 5 bases and J by 2 bases, with 10 bases left in between. Here the CDR3 reads CSALRDTYNEQFF. Here the CDR3 DNA reads TGCAGTGCTCTCCGGGACACCTACAATGAGCAGTTCTTC.

To note about this clonotype: A read error may be the cause here, since a much bigger clone is one base away. The chain recombines TRBV12-3 or TRBV12-4 with TRBJ1-4, with D tentatively TRBD1 (6 bases). This CDR3 region has 20 residues. V was shortened by 6 bases and J by 4 bases, with 30 bases between the two germline ends. The CDR3 protein is CASSFTSGGSGEQLNEKLFF. CDR3 nucleotide sequence: TGTGCCAGCAGCTTTACCTCGGGGGGCTCGGGGGAACAGCTTAATGAAAAACTGTTTTTT.

V gene TRBV7-9 combines with J gene TRBJ2-5, with TRBD2 identical over 12 bases. The DNA end lines up better with TRBJ2-1; the J call may be wrong. Germline-derived CDR1 and CDR2 are SEHNR and FQNEAQ (reference sequence). The CDR3 totals 18 residues. CDR3 in DNA: TGTGCCAGCAGCGACCAAGAAAAAAGACTAGCGGGAGACGATGAGCAGTTCTTC. The encoded protein is CASSDQEKRLAGDDEQFF.

This clonotype was recorded a few times. For the CDR3, the DNA is TGCAGTGCTAGACACAGTTACTCCTACAATGAGCAGTTCTTC. Protein sequence: CSARHSYSYNEQFF. The rearrangement joins TRBV20-1 to TRBJ2-1; D is uncertain. The CDR3 extends over 14 amino acids. Between the trimmed V and J ends, which lost 2 bases and 0 bases, there was a span of 8 bases. The germline gives CDR1 DFQATT, CDR2 SNEGSKA (reference sequence).

With regard to this clonotype: The junction shows a germline mismatch at one end, possibly a read error. This chain joins TRBV6-2 or TRBV6-3 and TRBJ2-2; 8 bases line up with TRBD2. The CDR3 runs 16 residues. Germline values: CDR1 MNHEY, CDR2 SVGEGT. CDR3: CASSLSGGPNTGELFF. The CDR3 nucleotides read TGTGCCAGCAGTTTATCGGGAGGGCCGAACACCGGTGAGCTGTTTTTT.